Below are 29 T cell receptor beta chains sequenced from a single sample in a study of regulatory T cells in long-lasting Graves disease. The authors built TCR beta libraries using iRepertoire HTBI primers and Arm-PCR of CDR3 regions. TCRdb re-analysed the multiplex PCR reads in MiXCR, keeping a single row per CDR3 protein. This repertoire shows more than 300,000 distinct CDR3 sequences, about 20% found once; its top ten account for just under 30%. Time point defined: persistent/refractory GD, antithyroid drugs over 5 years with positive TRAb. Researchers made the TCR library from RNA that was extracted from PBMCs. The material sequenced was peripheral blood mononuclear cells (PBMCs), taken when the disease was refractory, from a patient treated with antithyroid drugs. The receptors derive from a female donor with Graves disease.

The chain is built from TRBV29-1 and TRBJ2-1; D may be TRBD1 or TRBD2 (5 bases each). The germline V gene encodes CDR1 SQVTM and CDR2 ANQGSEA. This CDR3 contains 13 residues. V gave up 6 bases and J gave up 12 bases, with 21 bases separating them. This CDR3 is CSVRGQGTFSQFF. Written as DNA, the CDR3 is TGCAGCGTCCGCGGGCAGGGAACATTTTCGCAGTTCTTC.

This clonotype was picked up one time. The rearrangement joins TRBV10-2 to TRBJ2-5, with D perhaps matching TRBD1 (6 bases). The J call may be mistaken, given a closer DNA end match to TRBJ2-7. This CDR3 region has 13 residues. Germline V gene data show CDR1 as WSHSY and CDR2 as SAAADI. The CDR3 here is CASSEGTKYEQYF. CDR3 sequence (DNA): TGCGCCAGCAGTGAAGGGACAAAATACGAGCAGTACTTC.

This clonotype came up many times. The genes are TRBV6-1 and TRBJ2-7; D is undetermined. Germline V gene sequence: CDR1 MNHNS, CDR2 SASEGT. The CDR3 sequence is 14 residues long. V was clipped by 8 bases and J by 2 bases, with 16 bases between them. The CDR3 DNA reads TGTGCCAGCGGGCGGACCCCACCTACCTACGAGCAGTACTTC. Translation: CASGRTPPTYEQYF.

A note on this clonotype: A much larger clone is a single base away; this may be a read error. The J gene is TRBJ2-7, the V gene TRBV27; 8 bases align to TRBD1. The CDR3 spans 14 residues. The germline gives CDR1 MNHEY, CDR2 SMNVEV (reference sequence). V lost 6 bases, J lost 9 bases, and 13 bases stayed unmatched. This CDR3 is CASRKDRVQDGQYF. The CDR3 nucleotides are TGTGCCAGCAGGAAGGACAGGGTGCAAGACGGGCAGTACTTC.

Turning to this clonotype: A much more abundant neighbour one base away suggests this may be a read error. The rearrangement joins TRBV2 to TRBJ1-5, with D maybe TRBD1 (5 bases). CDR3 size: 16 residues. Per germline, CDR1 SNHLY and CDR2 FYNNEI. CDR3 bases: TGTGCCAGCAGTTTCAGGGCTTTCTATAGCAATCGGCCCCAGCATTTT. It translates to CASSFRAFYSNRPQHF.

This rearrangement joins TRBV7-9 to TRBJ2-7; D uncertain. The germline V and J ends were trimmed by 4 bases and 5 bases, with 6 bases remaining between them. Germline loops: CDR1 SEHNR, CDR2 FQNEAQ (reference sequence). The CDR3 covers 11 residues. CDR3 in amino acids: CASSSNHEQYF. CDR3 DNA: TGTGCCAGCAGCTCAAACCACGAGCAGTACTTC.

The chain employs TRBV5-5 and TRBJ1-2, with a tentative D call TRBD1 (5 bases). With 0 bases removed from V and 4 bases from J, the gap between germline ends came to 13 bases. The germline gives CDR1 SGHKS, CDR2 YYEKEE (reference sequence). The CDR3 spans 15 residues. The CDR3 region has the DNA TGTGCCAGCAGCTTGGCAGGGTTAGAGCGCTATGGCTACACCTTC. Protein: CASSLAGLERYGYTF.

The gene calls are TRBV30 and TRBJ1-5, with 9 bases identical to TRBD1. Unmatched junction bases numbered 7, after V lost 3 bases and J lost 4 bases. The CDR3 is 15 amino acids. Germline lookup yields CDR1 GTSNPN and CDR2 SVGIG (reference sequence). The CDR3 reads CAWRFSGTGNQPQHF. CDR3 bases: TGTGCCTGGAGGTTCTCCGGGACAGGGAATCAGCCCCAGCATTTT.

This clonotype was counted ten times or more. The V gene is TRBV6-1, the J gene TRBJ2-7; 9 positions match TRBD1. V trimming: 10 bases; J trimming: 2 bases; junction bases outside the gene matches: 12. The germline V gene has CDR1 MNHNS and CDR2 SASEGT. The CDR3 extends over 15 amino acids. CDR3: CATLVTGGDAYEQYF. The CDR3 DNA sequence: TGTGCCACCCTAGTAACAGGGGGCGATGCCTACGAGCAGTACTTC.

The chain links TRBV20-1 to TRBJ1-1; 7 bases are a match to TRBD1. Germline CDR1 reads DFQATT; CDR2 reads SNEGSKA (reference sequence). V shed 2 bases and J 7 bases; nucleotides not matched to a gene: 10. The CDR3 extends over 14 amino acids. The CDR3 sequence: CSARQPGGAGEAFF. For the CDR3, the DNA is TGCAGTGCTAGACAGCCAGGGGGGGCGGGTGAAGCTTTCTTT.

This clonotype was seen repeatedly, ten times or more. V and J are TRBV10-3 and TRBJ2-5; TRBD2 is a possible D gene (6 bases). Germline values: CDR1 ENHRY, CDR2 SYGVKD. The CDR3 loop spans 16 amino acids. The V end was cut by 4 bases, the J end by 2 bases, with 17 bases between. The chain's CDR3 is CAISASSGRGQETQYF. The CDR3 DNA sequence: TGTGCCATCAGTGCCTCAAGCGGGCGTGGGCAAGAGACCCAGTACTTC.

The genes are TRBV28 and TRBJ1-2; TRBD1 matches 8 bases. This CDR3 is 16 amino acids long. CDR1 and CDR2 from the germline V gene are MDHEN and SYDVKM. V shed 5 bases and J 2 bases; nucleotides not matched to a gene: 10. Here the CDR3 DNA reads TGTGCCAGCAGTAACCTAGGACAGGGAGGCAACTATGGCTACACCTTC. Translation: CASSNLGQGGNYGYTF.

In its sample, this clonotype was seen many times. V is TRBV11-2 and J is TRBJ1-1; TRBD1 matches at 7 bases. CDR3 length: 15 amino acids. From germline, CDR1 is SGHAT and CDR2 FQNNGV. V shed 4 bases, J shed 1 base, and the junction held 6 bases outside the gene matches. CDR3 coding DNA: TGTGCCAGCAGCTCCGGGACAGTAAAGAACACTGAAGCTTTCTTT. It codes for CASSSGTVKNTEAFF.

This rearrangement joins TRBV11-2 to TRBJ1-5; TRBD1 is a possible D gene (6 bases). The CDR3 sequence is 16 residues long. V was cut by 2 bases and J by 4 bases, with 15 bases left in between. Germline CDR1 is SGHAT and CDR2 is FQNNGV. In DNA form, the CDR3 reads TGTGCCAGCAGCTTATACTCTATCCAGGGGAATCAGCCCCAGCATTTT. Protein product: CASSLYSIQGNQPQHF.

This clonotype has a count of ten or more. The chain uses TRBV28 and TRBJ1-2; D ambiguous. This CDR3 region has 16 residues. V shed 7 bases and J shed 4 bases, with 22 bases lying between them. Germline lookup yields CDR1 MDHEN and CDR2 SYDVKM. CDR3 sequence reads: CASNSPRVIKGYGYTF. CDR3 nucleotide sequence: TGTGCCAGCAACTCGCCTAGGGTAATTAAGGGCTATGGCTACACCTTC.

This clonotype was found a few times. This chain links TRBV4-1 with TRBJ1-2; no definite D call. Germline lookup yields CDR1 MGHRA and CDR2 YSYEKL. V was cut by 1 base and J by 8 bases, with 14 bases left in between. There are 14 residues in the CDR3. The CDR3 nucleotides read TGCGCCAGCAGCCAAGGCCCGGGAGTTTGGGGCTACACCTTC. Residues: CASSQGPGVWGYTF.

In this sample, this clonotype turned up many times. V and J are TRBV12-3 or TRBV12-4 and TRBJ1-4; 9 bases are shared with TRBD1. The CDR3 loop spans 15 amino acids. V was clipped by 3 bases and J by 8 bases; unmatched bases: 7. Written as DNA, the CDR3 is TGTGCCAGCAGTTTCAGGACAGGGGTTGGAGAAAAACTGTTTTTT. Amino acid sequence: CASSFRTGVGEKLFF.

This clonotype was counted many times. V is TRBV27 and J is TRBJ1-2; TRBD1 aligns across 8 bases. The CDR3 length is 13 residues. V shed 5 bases, J shed 4 bases, and the junction held 3 bases outside the gene matches. The germline CDR1 and CDR2 sequences are MNHEY and SMNVEV (reference sequence). CDR3 coding DNA: TGTGCCAGCAGTCCACAGGGGGTCTATGGCTACACCTTC. Translation: CASSPQGVYGYTF.

This clonotype came up a few times. The rearrangement links TRBV4-1 to TRBJ2-7; D is undetermined. This CDR3 region has 14 residues. V was clipped by 0 bases and J by 6 bases, with 12 bases between them. Germline V gene sequence: CDR1 MGHRA, CDR2 YSYEKL. CDR3 nucleotide sequence: TGCGCCAGCAGCCAAGATCGGGTGAAGTCCGAGCAGTACTTC. Protein product: CASSQDRVKSEQYF.

This clonotype was observed at least ten times. The chain links TRBV2 to TRBJ2-1; D unresolved. Per the germline V gene, CDR1 is SNHLY and CDR2 is FYNNEI. This CDR3 spans 15 amino acids. With 6 bases removed from V and 3 bases from J, the gap between germline ends came to 15 bases. CDR3 protein: CASRQRDESYNEQFF. CDR3 coding DNA: TGTGCCAGCAGACAACGAGACGAAAGCTACAATGAGCAGTTCTTC.

The chain recombines TRBV7-9 with TRBJ1-1; D unresolved. There are 11 residues in the CDR3. CDR1 and CDR2 from the germline V gene are SEHNR and FQNEAQ (reference sequence). Trimming shortened V by 1 base and J by 8 bases, and 5 bases separated the two germline ends. CDR3 bases: TGTGCCAGCAGCTTAGAGAGGGAAGCTTTCTTT. This translates into CASSLEREAFF. The whole variable domain, filled in from reference TRBV7-9 and TRBJ1-1, reads DTGVSQNPRHKITKRGQNVTFRCDPISEHNRLYWYRQTLGQGPEFLTYFQNEAQLEKSRLLSDRFSAERPKGSFSTLEIQRTEQGDSAMYLCASSLEREAFFGQGTRLTVV.

This clonotype has ten or more counts. This sequence joins TRBV5-1 and TRBJ1-1, with D perhaps matching TRBD1 (6 bases). CDR3 size: 16 residues. From germline, CDR1 is SGHRS and CDR2 YFSETQ. V was pared by 1 base and J by 3 bases, with 16 bases between. The CDR3 loop reads CASSLPYRGSDTEAFF. CDR3 nucleotide sequence: TGCGCCAGCAGCTTGCCCTATAGGGGGAGCGACACTGAAGCTTTCTTT.

The chain links TRBV7-2 to TRBJ1-2; D gene ambiguous. V lost 5 bases, J lost 8 bases, and 21 bases lay in between. This CDR3 has 15 amino acids. The germline CDR1 and CDR2 sequences are SGHTA and FQGNSA. The DNA for the CDR3 is TGTGCCAGCAGCCAGCAGATCCGAAGCCAGAAGGGCTACACCTTC. Protein: CASSQQIRSQKGYTF.

This clonotype has ten or more counts. The chain is built from TRBV2 and TRBJ1-1; a possible D gene is TRBD1 (5 bases). Germline-derived CDR1 and CDR2 are SNHLY and FYNNEI. This CDR3 contains 15 residues. The V end was cut by 3 bases, the J end by 0 bases, with 11 bases between. CDR3 residues: CASSEQGPMNTEAFF. CDR3 nucleotides: TGTGCCAGCAGTGAGCAGGGTCCCATGAACACTGAAGCTTTCTTT.

The rearrangement joins TRBV11-2 to TRBJ2-1, with 9 bases lining up with TRBD2. The CDR3 runs 15 residues. Unmatched junction bases numbered 6, after V lost 5 bases and J lost 4 bases. Germline V gene sequence: CDR1 SGHAT, CDR2 FQNNGV. The CDR3 sequence is CASSPLAGLYNEQFF. In DNA form, the CDR3 reads TGTGCCAGCAGCCCCCTAGCGGGGTTGTACAATGAGCAGTTCTTC.

The chain uses TRBV6-1 and TRBJ2-5, with a tentative D call TRBD1 (5 bases). The germline V gene encodes CDR1 MNHNS and CDR2 SASEGT. V lost 6 bases, J lost 3 bases, and 11 bases lay in between. CDR3 size: 13 residues. The CDR3 DNA is TGTGCCAGCAGAGGACACAAGGAAGAGACCCAGTACTTC. Translating it yields CASRGHKEETQYF.

This clonotype has only a few counts. The chain couples TRBV3-1 to TRBJ1-3; D gene unclear. The CDR3 is 13 amino acids. V was shortened by 3 bases and J by 4 bases, with 7 bases between the two germline ends. Germline assignment: CDR1 LGHDT and CDR2 YNNKEL (reference sequence). The CDR3 DNA sequence: TGTGCCAGCAGCCACCAAGGCGGAAACACCATATATTTT. It codes for CASSHQGGNTIYF.

Many counts were recorded for this clonotype. V is TRBV7-9 and J is TRBJ2-7; maybe TRBD1 (5 bases). The CDR3 covers 13 residues. V lost 2 bases and J lost 5, with 10 bases in between. Germline assignment: CDR1 SEHNR and CDR2 FQNEAQ (reference sequence). Here the CDR3 DNA reads TGTGCCAGCAGCTTACGCAGGGATCACGAGCAGTACTTC. As protein: CASSLRRDHEQYF.

The gene calls are TRBV24-1 and TRBJ2-7; D gene unclear. The CDR3 runs 8 residues. The V end was cut by 7 bases, the J end by 6 bases, with 0 bases between. Germline values: CDR1 KGHDR, CDR2 SFDVKD. The CDR3 bases are TGTGCCACCAGCGAGCAGTACTTC. The encoded protein is CATSEQYF.